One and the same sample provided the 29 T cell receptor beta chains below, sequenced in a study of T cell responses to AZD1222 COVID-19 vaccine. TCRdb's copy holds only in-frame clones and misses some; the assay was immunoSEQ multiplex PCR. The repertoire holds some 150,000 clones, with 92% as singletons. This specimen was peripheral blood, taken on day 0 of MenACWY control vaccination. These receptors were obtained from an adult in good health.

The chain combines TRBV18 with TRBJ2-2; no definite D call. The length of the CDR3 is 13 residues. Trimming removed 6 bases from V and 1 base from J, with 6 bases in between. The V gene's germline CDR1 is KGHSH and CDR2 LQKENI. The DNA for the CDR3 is TGTGCCAGCTCCATGATGAACACCGGGGAGCTGTTTTTT. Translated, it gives CASSMMNTGELFF.

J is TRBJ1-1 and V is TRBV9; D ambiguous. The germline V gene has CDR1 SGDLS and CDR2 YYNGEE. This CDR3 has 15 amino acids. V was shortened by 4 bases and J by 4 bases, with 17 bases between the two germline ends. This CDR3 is CASSPLMGGSTEAFF. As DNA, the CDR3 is TGTGCCAGCAGCCCCCTTATGGGCGGTAGCACTGAAGCTTTCTTT.

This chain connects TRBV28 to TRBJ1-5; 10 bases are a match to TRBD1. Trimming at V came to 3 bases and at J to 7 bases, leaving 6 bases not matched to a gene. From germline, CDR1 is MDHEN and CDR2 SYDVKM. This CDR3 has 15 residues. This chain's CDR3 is CASSLTGGSGQPQHF. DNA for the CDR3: TGTGCCAGCAGTTTGACAGGGGGCTCCGGACAGCCCCAGCATTTT.

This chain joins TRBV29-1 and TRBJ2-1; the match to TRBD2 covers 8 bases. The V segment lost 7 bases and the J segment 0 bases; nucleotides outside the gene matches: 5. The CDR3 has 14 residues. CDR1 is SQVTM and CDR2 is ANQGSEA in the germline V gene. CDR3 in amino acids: CSDRSGSSYNEQFF. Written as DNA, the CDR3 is TGCAGCGATAGAAGCGGGAGCTCCTACAATGAGCAGTTCTTC.

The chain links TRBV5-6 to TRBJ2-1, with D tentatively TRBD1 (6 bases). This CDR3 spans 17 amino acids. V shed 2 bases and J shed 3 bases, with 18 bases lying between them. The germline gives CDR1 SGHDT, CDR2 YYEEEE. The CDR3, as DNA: TGTGCCAGCAGCTTCGTTTCGTGGACACAGGGCTACAATGAGCAGTTCTTC. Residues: CASSFVSWTQGYNEQFF.

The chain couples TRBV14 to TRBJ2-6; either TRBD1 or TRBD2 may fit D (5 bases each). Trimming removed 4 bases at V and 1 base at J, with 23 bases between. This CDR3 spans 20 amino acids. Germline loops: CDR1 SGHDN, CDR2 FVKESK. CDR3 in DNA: TGTGCCAGCAGCCCTGAGATCCGGGGCGTCGGAAGGTCTGGGGCCAACGTCCTGACTTTC. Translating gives CASSPEIRGVGRSGANVLTF.

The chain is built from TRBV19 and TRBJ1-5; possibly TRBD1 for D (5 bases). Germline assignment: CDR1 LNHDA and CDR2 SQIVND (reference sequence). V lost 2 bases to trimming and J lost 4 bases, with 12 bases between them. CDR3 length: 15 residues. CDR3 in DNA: TGTGCCAGTAGTATAACCCGGGGGGGGAATCAGCCCCAGCATTTT. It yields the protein CASSITRGGNQPQHF.

The CDR3 loop is CASKDPGQGTYEQYF. In nucleotides, the CDR3 is TGTGCCAGCAAAGATCCGGGACAGGGAACCTACGAGCAGTACTTC. The chain combines TRBV27 with TRBJ2-7; 9 bases are shared with TRBD1. V trimming: 7 bases; J trimming: 2 bases; junction bases outside the gene matches: 9. CDR1 and CDR2 (germline): MNHEY, SMNVEV (reference sequence). This CDR3 has 15 amino acids.

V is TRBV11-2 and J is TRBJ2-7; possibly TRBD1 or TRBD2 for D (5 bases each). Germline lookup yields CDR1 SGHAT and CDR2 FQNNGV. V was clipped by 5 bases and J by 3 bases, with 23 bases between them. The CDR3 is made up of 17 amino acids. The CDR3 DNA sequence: TGTGCCAGCAGCCCAAGCTGGGACGCAGGAAGGTACTACGAGCAGTACTTC. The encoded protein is CASSPSWDAGRYYEQYF.

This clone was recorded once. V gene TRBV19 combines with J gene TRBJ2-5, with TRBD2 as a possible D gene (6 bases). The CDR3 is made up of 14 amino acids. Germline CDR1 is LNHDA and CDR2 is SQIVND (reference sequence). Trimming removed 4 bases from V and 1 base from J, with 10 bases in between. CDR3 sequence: CASSTLATQETQYF. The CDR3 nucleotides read TGTGCCAGTAGTACCCTAGCGACCCAAGAGACCCAGTACTTC.

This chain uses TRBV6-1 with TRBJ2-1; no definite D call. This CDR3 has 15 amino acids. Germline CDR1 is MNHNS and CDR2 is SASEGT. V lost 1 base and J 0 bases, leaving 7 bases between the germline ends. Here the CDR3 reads CASSEGLTSYNEQFF. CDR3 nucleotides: TGTGCCAGCAGTGAAGGACTTACCTCCTACAATGAGCAGTTCTTC.

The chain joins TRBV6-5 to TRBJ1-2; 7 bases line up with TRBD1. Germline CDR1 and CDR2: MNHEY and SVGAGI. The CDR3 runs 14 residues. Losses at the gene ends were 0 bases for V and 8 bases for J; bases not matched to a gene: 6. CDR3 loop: CASSYSGDRDGYTF. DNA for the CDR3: TGTGCCAGCAGTTACTCGGGCGACAGGGACGGCTACACCTTC.

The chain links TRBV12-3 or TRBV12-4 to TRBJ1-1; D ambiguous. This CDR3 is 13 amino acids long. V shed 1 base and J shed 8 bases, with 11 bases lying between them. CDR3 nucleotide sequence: TGTGCCAGCAGTTTAGTTGCTGACGGCGAAGCTTTCTTT. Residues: CASSLVADGEAFF.

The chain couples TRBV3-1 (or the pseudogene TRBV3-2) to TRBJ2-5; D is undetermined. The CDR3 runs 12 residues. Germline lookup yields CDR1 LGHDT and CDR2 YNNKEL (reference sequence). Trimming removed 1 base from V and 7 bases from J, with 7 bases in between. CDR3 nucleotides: TGTGCCAGCAGCCAAGGATTGGCGACCCAGTACTTC. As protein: CASSQGLATQYF.

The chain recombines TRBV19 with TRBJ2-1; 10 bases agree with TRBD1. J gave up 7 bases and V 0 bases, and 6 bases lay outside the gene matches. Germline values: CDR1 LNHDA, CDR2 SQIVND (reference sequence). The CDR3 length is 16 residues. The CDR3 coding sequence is TGTGCCAGTAGTATAGAGGGACAGGGGCCCTGGAATGAGCAGTTCTTC. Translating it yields CASSIEGQGPWNEQFF.

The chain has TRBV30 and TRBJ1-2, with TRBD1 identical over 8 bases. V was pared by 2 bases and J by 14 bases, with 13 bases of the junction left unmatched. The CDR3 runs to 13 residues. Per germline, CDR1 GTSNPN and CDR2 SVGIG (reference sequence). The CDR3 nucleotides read TGTGCCTGGAGTCCCGACAGGGGAGGAGGGGATACCTTC. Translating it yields CAWSPDRGGGDTF.

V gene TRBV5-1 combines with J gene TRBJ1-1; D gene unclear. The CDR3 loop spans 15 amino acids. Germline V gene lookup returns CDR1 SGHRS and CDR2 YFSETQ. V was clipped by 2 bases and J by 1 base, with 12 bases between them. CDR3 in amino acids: CASSFERVGNTEAFF. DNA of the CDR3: TGCGCCAGCAGCTTCGAGCGGGTCGGGAACACTGAAGCTTTCTTT.

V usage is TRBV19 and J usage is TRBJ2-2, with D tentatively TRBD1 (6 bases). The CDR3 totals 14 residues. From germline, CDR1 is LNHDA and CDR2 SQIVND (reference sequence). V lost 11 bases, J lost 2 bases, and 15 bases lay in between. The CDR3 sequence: CAGGLTANTGELFF. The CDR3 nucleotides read TGTGCCGGGGGCCTGACAGCTAACACCGGGGAGCTGTTTTTT.

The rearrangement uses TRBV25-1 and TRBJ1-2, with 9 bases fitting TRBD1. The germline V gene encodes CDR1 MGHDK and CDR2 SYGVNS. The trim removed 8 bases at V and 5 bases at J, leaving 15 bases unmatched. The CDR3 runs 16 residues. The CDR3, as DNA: TGTGCCAGCGCCCCCCGCGGGACAGGGCTATTATATGGCTACACCTTC. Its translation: CASAPRGTGLLYGYTF.

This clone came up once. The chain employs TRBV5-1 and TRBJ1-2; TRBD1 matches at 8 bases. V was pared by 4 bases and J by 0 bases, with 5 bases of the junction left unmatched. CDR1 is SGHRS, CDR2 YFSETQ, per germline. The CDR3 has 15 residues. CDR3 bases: TGCGCCAGCAGCCCGAGGGGACAGGCTAACTATGGCTACACCTTC. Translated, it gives CASSPRGQANYGYTF.

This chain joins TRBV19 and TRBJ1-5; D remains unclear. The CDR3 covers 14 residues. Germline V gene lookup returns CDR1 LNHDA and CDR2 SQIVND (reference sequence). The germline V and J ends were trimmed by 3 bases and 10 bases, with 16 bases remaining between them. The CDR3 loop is CASSIWTTFEPQHF. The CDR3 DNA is TGTGCCAGTAGTATCTGGACGACGTTTGAACCCCAGCATTTT.

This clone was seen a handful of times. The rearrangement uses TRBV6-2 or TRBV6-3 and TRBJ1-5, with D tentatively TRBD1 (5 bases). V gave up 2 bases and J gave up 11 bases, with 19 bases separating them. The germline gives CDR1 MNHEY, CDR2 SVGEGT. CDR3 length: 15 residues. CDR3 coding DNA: TGTGCCAGCAGTTACGAGGGGACGGGTTACAGGACCCAGCATTTT. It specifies CASSYEGTGYRTQHF.

The CDR3 nucleotides are TGTGCCAGCGGGTTCACCTACGAGCAGTACTTC. This translates into CASGFTYEQYF. V and J are TRBV25-1 and TRBJ2-7, with D uncertain. The CDR3 loop spans 11 amino acids. The germline gives CDR1 MGHDK, CDR2 SYGVNS. Deletions cut 8 bases from V and 2 bases from J, with 7 bases between.

CDR3 protein: CASSQVQGDGYTF. CDR3 in DNA: TGTGCCAGCAGCCAAGTCCAGGGGGATGGCTACACCTTC. The chain has TRBV3-1 (or the pseudogene TRBV3-2) and TRBJ1-2; the match to TRBD1 covers 7 bases. Germline V gene lookup returns CDR1 LGHDT and CDR2 YNNKEL (reference sequence). Germline trimming cut 1 base from V and 6 bases from J; bases unmatched to any gene: 2. The CDR3 is 13 amino acids.

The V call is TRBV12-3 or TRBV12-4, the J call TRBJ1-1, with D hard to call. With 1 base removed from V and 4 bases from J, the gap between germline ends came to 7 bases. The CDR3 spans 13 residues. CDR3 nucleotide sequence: TGTGCCAGCAGTTTAGGAGTGGCCACTGAAGCTTTCTTT. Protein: CASSLGVATEAFF.

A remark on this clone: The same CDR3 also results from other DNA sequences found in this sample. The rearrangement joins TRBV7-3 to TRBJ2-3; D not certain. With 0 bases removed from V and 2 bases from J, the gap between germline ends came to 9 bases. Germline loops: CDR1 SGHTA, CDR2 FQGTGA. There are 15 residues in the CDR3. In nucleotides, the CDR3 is TGTGCCAGCAGCTTAACTGGTCTTTTCACAGATACGCAGTATTTT. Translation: CASSLTGLFTDTQYF.

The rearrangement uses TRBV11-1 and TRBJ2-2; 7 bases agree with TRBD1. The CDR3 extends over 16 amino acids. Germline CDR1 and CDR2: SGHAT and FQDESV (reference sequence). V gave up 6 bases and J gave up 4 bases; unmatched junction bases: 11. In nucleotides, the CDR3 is TGTGCCAGCAGTCAGGGGGTCGGCGGAGCCACCGGGGAGCTGTTTTTT. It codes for CASSQGVGGATGELFF.

The CDR3 region is CASSKEGARLDTQYF. The CDR3 DNA sequence: TGCGCCAGCAGCAAGGAAGGGGCGCGATTAGATACGCAGTATTTT. The chain uses TRBV5-1 and TRBJ2-3, with D possibly TRBD1 on 5 matching bases. The V and J ends lost 4 bases and 5 bases respectively, with 17 bases between them. The CDR3 totals 15 residues. The germline V gene encodes CDR1 SGHRS and CDR2 YFSETQ.

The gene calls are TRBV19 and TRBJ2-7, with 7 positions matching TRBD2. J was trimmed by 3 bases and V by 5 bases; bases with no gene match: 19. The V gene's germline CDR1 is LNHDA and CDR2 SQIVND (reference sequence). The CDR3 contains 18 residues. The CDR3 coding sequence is TGTGCCAGTAGTCGGCTAGCGGTAGACTATGCAGGAGACTACGAGCAGTACTTC. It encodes CASSRLAVDYAGDYEQYF. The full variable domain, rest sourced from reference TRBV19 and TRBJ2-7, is DGGITQSPKYLFRKEGQNVTLSCEQNLNHDAMYWYRQDPGQGLRLIYYSQIVNDFQKGDIAEGYSVSREKKESFPLTVTSAQKNPTAFYLCASSRLAVDYAGDYEQYFGPGTRLTVT.